This TCR beta chain is drawn from a study of response to subunit inactivated influenza vaccine. A remark on this clonotype: Its specificity is not known.

Study-level results: The authors put forward the suggestion that each seasonal influenza vaccination may bring in only a limited number of new T cells.

TCRdb ran MiXCR on the RT-PCR reads and lists one entry per CDR3 protein. Altogether around 530,000 distinct CDR3 sequences are present, 16% being singletons, with the ten largest covering less than 4%. The CDR3 totals 15 residues. In germline, CDR1 is LNHDA, CDR2 SQIVND (reference sequence). V dropped 6 bases and J dropped 4; count of bases not matched to a gene: 7. The sample consisted of CD4+ T cells sorted from PBMCs, taken 23 to 25 months after vaccination. This chain uses TRBV19 with TRBJ1-5, with 9 bases identical to TRBD1. The TCR originated in a man between 50 and 75 years old who received an inactivated influenza vaccine. This CDR3 reads CASRSGQGWNQPQHF. CDR3 DNA sequence: TGTGCCAGTAGATCGGGACAGGGTTGGAATCAGCCCCAGCATTTT.